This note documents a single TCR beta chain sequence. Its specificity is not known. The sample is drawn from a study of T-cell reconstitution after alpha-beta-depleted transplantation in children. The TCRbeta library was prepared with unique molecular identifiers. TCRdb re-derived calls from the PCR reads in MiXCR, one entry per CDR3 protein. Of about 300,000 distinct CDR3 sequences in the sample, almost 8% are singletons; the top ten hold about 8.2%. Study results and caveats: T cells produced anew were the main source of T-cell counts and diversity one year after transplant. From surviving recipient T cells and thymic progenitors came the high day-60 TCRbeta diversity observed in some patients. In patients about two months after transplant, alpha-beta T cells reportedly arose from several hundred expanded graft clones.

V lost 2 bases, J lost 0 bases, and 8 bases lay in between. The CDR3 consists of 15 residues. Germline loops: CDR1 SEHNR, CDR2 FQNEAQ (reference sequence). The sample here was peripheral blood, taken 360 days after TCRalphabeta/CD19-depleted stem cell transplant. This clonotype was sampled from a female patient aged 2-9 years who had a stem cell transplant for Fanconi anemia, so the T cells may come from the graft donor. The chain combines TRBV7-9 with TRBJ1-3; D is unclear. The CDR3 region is CASSLRESSGNTIYF. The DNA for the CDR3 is TGTGCCAGCAGCTTAAGGGAGAGCTCTGGAAACACCATATATTTT.